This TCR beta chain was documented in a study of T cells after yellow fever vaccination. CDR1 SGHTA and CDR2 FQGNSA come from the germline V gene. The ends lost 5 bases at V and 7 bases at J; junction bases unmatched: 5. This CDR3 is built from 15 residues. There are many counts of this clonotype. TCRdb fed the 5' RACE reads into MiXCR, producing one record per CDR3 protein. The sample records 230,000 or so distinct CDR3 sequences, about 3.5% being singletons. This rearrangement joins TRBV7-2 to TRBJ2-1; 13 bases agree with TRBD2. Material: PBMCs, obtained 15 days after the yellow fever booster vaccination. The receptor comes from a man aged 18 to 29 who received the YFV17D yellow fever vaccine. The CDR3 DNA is TGTGCCAGCAGCCGAGTGACTAGCGGGGGGAATGAGCAGTTCTTC. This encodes CASSRVTSGGNEQFF.